The source of this TCR beta chain is a study of identical twins. Study conclusions and caveats: When twins shared out-of-frame alpha sequences, those sequences had excess low generation probability. In cord blood, abundant beta clonotypes had fewer insertions; memory showed no trend.

Template switching added a universal primer site; cDNA carried unique molecular identifiers. TCRdb analysed the 5' RACE reads with MiXCR anew, one entry per CDR3 protein. The sample lists 500,000 to 650,000 distinct CDR3 sequences, roughly 7.2% occurring once. This clonotype came up many times. Its antigen is undetermined. This same sample was also part of a study on yellow fever vaccine responses in identical twins. This second report adds: Reportedly, the T cell response mounted by twins to vaccine seemed partly convergent, partly personalized.

Sequenced sample: PBMCs. This sequence was found in a woman aged 18 to 35 in good health.

The DNA of the CDR3 is TGTGCCACCGGGACCTCCAGAGATCAGCCCCAGCATTTT. Its protein product is CATGTSRDQPQHF. The rearrangement joins TRBV7-9 to TRBJ1-5, with D perhaps matching TRBD1 (5 bases). This CDR3 spans 13 amino acids. CDR1 is SEHNR, CDR2 FQNEAQ, per germline (reference sequence). V lost 10 bases and J 5 bases, leaving 15 bases between the germline ends.